The clone carrying this TCR beta chain was counted once. The sample originates from a study of memory CD4+ T cells and cytomegalovirus serostatus. Assay used: immunoSEQ multiplex PCR; TCRdb lists only in-frame clones, some missing. The repertoire holds about 53,000 clones, with roughly 81% as singletons. Germline V gene sequence: CDR1 MNHEY, CDR2 SMNVEV (reference sequence). The CDR3 runs to 14 residues. V was cut by 8 bases and J by 5 bases, with 13 bases left in between. Single viable CD3+CD4+CD8-CD45RO+ cells were sorted as the memory CD4+ T cells. The chain links TRBV27 to TRBJ1-6; D gene unclear. The clonotype was recovered from an adult in good health and CMV-seronegative. Source material: memory CD4+ T cells from blood. The CDR3 loop reads CASSLGSHNSPLHF. The CDR3 DNA reads as TGTGCCAGCTCTCTCGGGAGCCATAATTCACCCCTCCACTTT.